The TCR beta chain under discussion was sequenced for a study of blood T cells in healthy people across ages. This clonotype was seen a few times. Antigen unknown. Findings and caveats of the study: Because donor CMV status was unknown, expanded clonotype changes were possibly confounded. With unsorted PBMCs, a conclusive comparison of naive versus antigen-experienced cells was not possible.

CDR1 is SEHNR, CDR2 FQNEAQ, per germline (reference sequence). The V end lost 5 bases, the J end lost 0 bases, and 11 bases lay between the germline ends. The CDR3 sequence is 16 residues long. Per sample, a minimum of 6 million PBMCs were isolated. A second PCR, run for roughly 7 to 12 cycles, used a sample-barcoded 5' primer plus a J-beta primer mix. Unique molecular identifiers of 12 random nucleotides labeled each cDNA. TCRdb reprocessed the 5' RACE reads via MiXCR and lists one record per CDR3 protein. The table has about 1.6 million distinct CDR3 sequences, 30% to 40% seen once. The sequencing sample was made of blood. The V call is TRBV7-9, the J call TRBJ2-6, with D possibly TRBD1 on 5 matching bases. The sequence was obtained from a woman aged 25 to 39 in good health. The CDR3 is CASSPDSSSGANVLTF. The CDR3 bases are TGTGCCAGCAGCCCTGACAGTAGCTCTGGGGCCAACGTCCTGACTTTC. Full variable domain (outside the CDR3, taken from reference TRBV7-9 and TRBJ2-6): DTGVSQNPRHKITKRGQNVTFRCDPISEHNRLYWYRQTLGQGPEFLTYFQNEAQLEKSRLLSDRFSAERPKGSFSTLEIQRTEQGDSAMYLCASSPDSSSGANVLTFGAGSRLTVL.